Given below is one T cell receptor (beta chain) in context. Its cognate antigen is unknown. Other DNA sequences in the same sample also yield this CDR3. All donors were healthy HIV-negative adults lacking recent acute infections or vaccinations. This sample was taken from a study of shared clonotypes between healthy human individuals. Study details: The cohort comprised a couple of women and a few men. Their ages spanned 18 to 49 years.

Regarding the study as a whole: The study found lower generation probabilities in non-shared clonotypes than in those shared by all four donors.

The CDR3 is made up of 11 amino acids. The V end lost 4 bases, the J end lost 4 bases, and 8 bases lay between the germline ends. Germline V CDR1 and CDR2: GTSNPN, SVGIG (reference sequence). The table came from immunoSEQ multiplex PCR; TCRdb's copy has only in-frame clones and leaves some out. The repertoire holds millions of clones, more than 80% seen once, with 0.13% to 0.15% in the top ten. The TCR was taken from a man aged 18 to 35 in good health. The V and J genes are TRBV30 and TRBJ2-7, with D perhaps TRBD1 (5 bases). Specimen: naive CD4+ T cells sorted from blood. Subset noted: CD45RA+ positively selected. CDR3 nucleotides: TGTGCCTGGAAGGGGAAATACGAGCAGTACTTC. Residues: CAWKGKYEQYF.